A selection of T cell receptor beta chains follows, all from one sample in a study of cytomegalovirus exposure and HLA in healthy donors. TCRdb's table, derived via immunoSEQ multiplex PCR, lists solely in-frame clones and lacks some. The sample shows roughly 45,000 clones, 70% to 80% of them seen only once. Source material: PBMCs. The receptors come from a man aged 25-45 years in good health and CMV-seronegative. Both conserved end residues are part of each CDR3. D genes are given only for firm matches. Only some rows state a clone size, as once, few, many or a class for expanded clones.

clone_size j_call v_call d_call cdr3_aa cdr3_nt
few TRBJ1-4 TRBV7-9 NA CSSSRGYEKLFF TGTTCCAGCAGCCGGGGGTACGAAAAACTGTTTTTT
NA TRBJ2-7 TRBV7-2 TRBD2 CASSLISAGGPGEQYF TGTGCCAGCAGCTTAATTTCAGCGGGAGGGCCCGGCGAGCAGTACTTC
NA TRBJ2-5 TRBV14 NA CASSPGDKYQETQYF TGTGCCAGCAGCCCCGGGGATAAGTACCAAGAGACCCAGTACTTC
NA TRBJ2-7 TRBV28 NA CASSPAGDYEQYF TGTGCCAGCAGTCCCGCGGGTGACTACGAGCAGTACTTC
NA TRBJ2-1 TRBV7-9 NA CASILEQFF TGTGCCAGCATCCTCGAGCAGTTCTTC
NA TRBJ2-6 TRBV4-3 NA CASSQEEQGRSGANVLTF TGCGCCAGCAGCCAAGAGGAACAGGGACGCTCTGGGGCCAACGTCCTGACTTTC
few TRBJ1-5 TRBV19 NA CASSWGGSNQPQHF TGTGCCAGTAGTTGGGGGGGTAGCAATCAGCCCCAGCATTTT
NA TRBJ1-5 TRBV15 TRBD1 CATSRVQGAGNQPQHF TGTGCCACCAGCAGAGTACAGGGGGCTGGGAATCAGCCCCAGCATTTT
NA TRBJ1-4 TRBV5-6 TRBD1 CASSLGQTGVIPNEKLFF TGTGCCAGCAGCTTGGGGCAGACAGGGGTCATTCCTAATGAAAAACTGTTTTTT
few TRBJ2-1 TRBV5-5 TRBD2 CASSLAGTSGMRNEQFF TGTGCCAGCAGCTTGGCCGGGACTAGCGGGATGAGGAATGAGCAGTTCTTC
NA TRBJ2-7 TRBV7-8 TRBD2 CASSFRSGPSYEQYF TGTGCCAGCAGCTTTCGTAGCGGGCCTTCCTACGAGCAGTACTTC
NA TRBJ2-7 TRBV5-1 TRBD1 CASSLDATTGHYEQYF TGCGCCAGCAGCTTGGACGCCACGACAGGGCACTACGAGCAGTACTTC
few TRBJ2-7 TRBV28 NA CASWRGGSSYEQYF TGTGCCAGCTGGCGTGGGGGGAGCTCCTACGAGCAGTACTTC